One sample yielded the 7 T cell receptor beta chains listed below, sequenced in a study of Graves' ophthalmopathy and Graves' hyperthyroidism. RNA transcripts were the source from which TCR beta CDR3 regions were amplified. RT-PCR in the first round used HTBI primers; a second-round multiplex PCR followed. TCRdb re-called the multiplex PCR reads through MiXCR, storing one row per CDR3 protein. The sample holds about 500,000 distinct CDR3 sequences; under 15% are singletons and the top ten take about a tenth. Sequenced input: blood. Every receptor here comes from a woman in her twenties or thirties with Graves' ophthalmopathy.

J is TRBJ1-5 and V is TRBV4-1, with D possibly being TRBD1 (6 bases). Germline V gene data show CDR1 as MGHRA and CDR2 as YSYEKL. Trimming removed 3 bases from V and 6 bases from J, with 9 bases in between. The CDR3 runs to 13 residues. DNA of the CDR3: TGCGCCAGCAGCCAGAAGGGGGGTCAGCCCCAGCATTTT. Amino acids: CASSQKGGQPQHF.

This clonotype was counted many times. The chain is built from TRBV10-2 and TRBJ2-4; D remains unclear. The CDR3 runs to 11 residues. V gave up 8 bases and J gave up 3 bases, with 5 bases separating them. Germline V gene sequence: CDR1 WSHSY, CDR2 SAAADI. CDR3 protein: CASADKNIQYF. The CDR3 DNA reads TGCGCCAGCGCCGACAAAAACATTCAGTACTTC.

The V and J genes are TRBV30 and TRBJ1-1; D not resolved. The germline CDR1 and CDR2 sequences are GTSNPN and SVGIG (reference sequence). V was shortened by 4 bases and J by 5 bases, with 8 bases between the two germline ends. The CDR3 has 11 residues. CDR3 nucleotides: TGTGCCTGGAATTGGGAGACTGAAGCTTTCTTT. This encodes CAWNWETEAFF.

This clonotype has at least ten counts. The gene calls are TRBV24-1 and TRBJ1-2; no clear D gene. V shed 1 base and J shed 3 bases, with 8 bases lying between them. The CDR3 totals 14 residues. Germline values: CDR1 KGHDR, CDR2 SFDVKD. The CDR3 DNA reads TGTGCCACCAGTGATTTTGACGGATACTATGGCTACACCTTC. It translates to CATSDFDGYYGYTF.

This clonotype showed up just a few times. The V and J genes are TRBV5-1 and TRBJ1-3; possibly TRBD1 for D (6 bases). Trimming cost V 4 bases and J 4 bases, with 18 bases left between them. The CDR3 is 16 residues long. CDR1 is SGHRS and CDR2 is YFSETQ in the germline V gene. The CDR3: CASSPGQNYVGNTIYF. The CDR3 coding sequence is TGCGCCAGCAGCCCTGGACAGAACTACGTGGGAAACACCATATATTTT.

This clonotype was seen ten or more times. The chain has TRBV27 and TRBJ2-7; D could derive from TRBD1 or TRBD2 (5 bases each). This CDR3 has 12 residues. CDR1 and CDR2 from the germline V gene are MNHEY and SMNVEV (reference sequence). Trimming stripped 7 bases from V and 5 bases from J, with 12 bases between. CDR3 loop: CASTGPSNEQYF. The CDR3 bases are TGTGCCAGCACGGGACCGAGCAACGAGCAGTACTTC.

The table lists this clonotype with many counts. The CDR3 spells CASSSSPGLPGEQYF. Written as DNA, the CDR3 is TGTGCCAGCAGCTCCTCCCCGGGACTCCCTGGCGAGCAGTACTTC. The rearrangement joins TRBV7-6 to TRBJ2-7, with D perhaps matching TRBD2 (6 bases). Looked up from germline, CDR1 is SGHVS and CDR2 is FNYEAQ. The CDR3 covers 15 residues. V dropped 4 bases and J dropped 6 bases, with 19 bases sitting between them.